The present entry profiles one T cell receptor (beta chain) with its context. Its antigen is currently unknown. The data are from a study of CD8 T cells in ankylosing spondylitis. Findings of the study overall: It appeared that ankylosing spondylitis blood was characterized by a TCR beta motif of about eight highly homologous variants. The study looked at matched synovial fluid samples from ankylosing spondylitis patients. Disease-linked clones were reported to be significantly enriched there. Disease-linked clones, CD8+, were relatively rare in peripheral blood.

Preparation of TCR beta libraries was done by quantitative 5'-RACE with molecular barcodes. TCRdb used MiXCR to reprocess the 5' RACE reads, holding one entry per CDR3 protein. Among 220,000 or so distinct CDR3 sequences listed, around 20% were seen once. The receptor comes from a male donor with ankylosing spondylitis. The sample taken for sequencing was blood, either unsorted or a sorted T cell fraction (not recorded which).

The CDR3 bases are TGTGCCAGCAGTTTTGGCCAGGGGGGGCCCTACGAGCAGTACTTC. Amino acids: CASSFGQGGPYEQYF. This chain uses TRBV12-3 or TRBV12-4 with TRBJ2-7; D is perhaps TRBD1 or TRBD2 (7 bases each). This CDR3 is 15 amino acids long. Trimming took off 3 bases at V and 2 bases at J, with 14 bases between the two ends.